The 27 T cell receptor beta chains below come from one sample, sequenced in a study of blood T cell repertoires in COVID-19. Only in-frame clones appear in the TCRdb table, and some are missing; sequencing was by immunoSEQ multiplex PCR. The table has about 140,000 clones, 76% seen once; the top ten hold 3.5% to 5%. Material for sequencing was peripheral blood. These receptor sequences come from an elderly woman with active or convalescent COVID-19.

This clone appeared once. V usage is TRBV15 and J usage is TRBJ1-5; 9 bases are shared with TRBD1. The germline V gene has CDR1 LNHNV and CDR2 YYDKDF (reference sequence). The CDR3 loop spans 16 amino acids. After removal of 5 bases from V and 4 bases from J, the junction contained 9 bases not matched to a gene. CDR3 in DNA: TGTGCCACCAGCCGGGGGACAGGGACAGAAAATCAGCCCCAGCATTTT. Translating gives CATSRGTGTENQPQHF.

The rearrangement links TRBV24-1 to TRBJ2-3, with 12 bases that match TRBD2. V was clipped by 4 bases and J by 6 bases; unmatched bases: 7. The CDR3 covers 16 residues. Germline lookup yields CDR1 KGHDR and CDR2 SFDVKD. The CDR3 sequence is CATSERTSGVRDTQYF. The CDR3 bases are TGTGCCACCAGTGAACGGACTAGCGGGGTCCGTGATACGCAGTATTTT.

The sample holds a few counts of this clone. The rearrangement links TRBV19 to TRBJ1-2; D gene uncertain. This CDR3 is built from 13 residues. Between the trimmed V and J ends, which lost 5 bases and 5 bases, there was a span of 12 bases. The germline V gene encodes CDR1 LNHDA and CDR2 SQIVND (reference sequence). The CDR3 sequence is CASSVGRGYGYTF. The CDR3 DNA sequence: TGTGCCAGTAGTGTCGGTCGGGGATATGGCTACACCTTC. The variable domain in full, with the rest retrieved from reference TRBV19 and TRBJ1-2, is DGGITQSPKYLFRKEGQNVTLSCEQNLNHDAMYWYRQDPGQGLRLIYYSQIVNDFQKGDIAEGYSVSREKKESFPLTVTSAQKNPTAFYLCASSVGRGYGYTFGSGTRLTVV.

The rearrangement uses TRBV5-4 and TRBJ1-4; 7 bases match TRBD1. Germline values: CDR1 SGHNT, CDR2 YYREEE (reference sequence). There are 15 residues in the CDR3. Germline trimming cut 0 bases from V and 8 bases from J; bases unmatched to any gene: 7. The CDR3 sequence is CASSLGTGGYEKLFF. Here the CDR3 DNA reads TGTGCCAGCAGCTTGGGGACAGGTGGATACGAAAAACTGTTTTTT.

This clone was seen repeatedly, ten times or more. The V and J genes are TRBV2 and TRBJ2-1; D is ambiguous. This CDR3 spans 13 amino acids. Germline CDR1 SNHLY, CDR2 FYNNEI. The V end was cut by 7 bases, the J end by 3 bases, with 10 bases between. The CDR3 DNA is TGTGCCAGCACTGTGGCAGACTACAATGAGCAGTTCTTC. Its protein product is CASTVADYNEQFF.

The CDR3 reads CASSQDVANSYNEQFF. The CDR3 DNA sequence: TGCGCCAGCAGCCAAGATGTTGCGAACTCCTACAATGAGCAGTTCTTC. This chain uses TRBV4-1 with TRBJ2-1; no reliable D call. Germline CDR1 and CDR2: MGHRA and YSYEKL. The V and J ends lost 0 bases and 0 bases respectively, with 9 bases between them. This CDR3 comprises 16 residues.

The gene calls are TRBV7-9 and TRBJ2-7; 10 bases align to TRBD1. Germline loops: CDR1 SEHNR, CDR2 FQNEAQ (reference sequence). V trimming: 2 bases; J trimming: 5 bases; junction bases outside the gene matches: 3. The CDR3 spans 14 residues. The DNA for the CDR3 is TGTGCCAGCAGCTTACGGGGACAGGGGAACGAGCAGTACTTC. Translating it yields CASSLRGQGNEQYF.

The V and J genes are TRBV20-1 and TRBJ1-2; D remains ambiguous. V was pared by 3 bases and J by 7 bases, with 15 bases between. Looked up from germline, CDR1 is DFQATT and CDR2 is SNEGSKA (reference sequence). CDR3 size: 13 residues. The DNA of the CDR3 is TGCAGTGCTAGTGGGGAGATGGTTTCTGGCTACACCTTC. Encoded protein: CSASGEMVSGYTF.

V usage is TRBV10-2 and J usage is TRBJ1-4; TRBD1 is a possible D gene (6 bases). Germline assignment: CDR1 WSHSY and CDR2 SAAADI. The CDR3 is 13 amino acids. The V gene lost 6 bases and the J gene lost 7 bases, with 12 bases spanning the gap. CDR3 loop: CASSDRIGEKLFF. CDR3 nucleotides: TGCGCCAGCAGCGACAGGATTGGTGAAAAACTGTTTTTT.

V gene TRBV5-1 combines with J gene TRBJ1-2; the match to TRBD1 covers 7 bases. J lost 4 bases, V lost 0 bases, and 6 bases had no gene match. The length of the CDR3 is 15 residues. The germline gives CDR1 SGHRS, CDR2 YFSETQ. CDR3: CASSLDGQAGYGYTF. The CDR3 coding sequence is TGCGCCAGCAGCTTGGACGGACAGGCAGGCTATGGCTACACCTTC.

This sequence joins TRBV18 and TRBJ1-4, with D possibly being TRBD1 (5 bases). Germline CDR1 is KGHSH and CDR2 is LQKENI. Trimming pared 5 bases from V and 0 bases from J, leaving 10 bases between. The CDR3 has 15 residues. The CDR3 DNA follows: TGTGCCAGCTCAGTTCAGGGCGCAACTAATGAAAAACTGTTTTTT. It yields the protein CASSVQGATNEKLFF. Using reference TRBV18 and TRBJ1-4 for the parts outside the CDR3, the full variable domain is NAGVMQNPRHLVRRRGQEARLRCSPMKGHSHVYWYRQLPEEGLKFMVYLQKENIIDESGMPKERFSAEFPKEGPSILRIQQVVRGDSAAYFCASSVQGATNEKLFFGSGTQLSVL.

This clone was picked up a small number of times. CDR3 amino acids: CASSLGRGTPYGYTF. The CDR3, as DNA: TGTGCCAGCAGCTTAGGGCGGGGGACTCCCTATGGCTACACCTTC. The chain joins TRBV7-3 to TRBJ1-2, with D possibly matching TRBD1 (5 bases). Looked up from germline, CDR1 is SGHTA and CDR2 is FQGTGA. The CDR3 runs 15 residues. Trimming removed 2 bases at V and 4 bases at J, with 14 bases between. Supplemented by reference TRBV7-3 and TRBJ1-2, the full variable domain reads GAGVSQTPSNKVTEKGKYVELRCDPISGHTALYWYRQSLGQGPEFLIYFQGTGAADDSGLPNDRFFAVRPEGSVSTLKIQRTERGDSAVYLCASSLGRGTPYGYTFGSGTRLTVV.

The chain carries TRBV5-4 and TRBJ2-7; a weak D match, TRBD2 (7 bases). Germline values: CDR1 SGHNT, CDR2 YYREEE (reference sequence). This CDR3 comprises 15 residues. The V end was cut by 4 bases, the J end by 0 bases, with 14 bases between. The CDR3: CASSPRGGGSYEQYF. As DNA, the CDR3 is TGTGCCAGCAGCCCCAGGGGAGGGGGCTCCTACGAGCAGTACTTC.

The rearrangement uses TRBV30 and TRBJ2-7; 7 nucleotides match TRBD1. The CDR3 spans 12 residues. V was pared by 8 bases and J by 2 bases, with 6 bases of the junction left unmatched. The germline CDR1 and CDR2 sequences are GTSNPN and SVGIG (reference sequence). The DNA for the CDR3 is TGTGCCAGCAAGGGACAGACCTACGAGCAGTACTTC. Translation: CASKGQTYEQYF.

The chain employs TRBV11-2 and TRBJ1-1; tentatively, D is TRBD1 (6 bases). V was cut by 1 base and J by 0 bases, with 9 bases left in between. CDR1 is SGHAT, CDR2 FQNNGV, per germline. This CDR3 has 15 amino acids. The CDR3 sequence is CASSLVAGVNTEAFF. CDR3 coding DNA: TGTGCCAGCAGCTTAGTTGCAGGGGTGAACACTGAAGCTTTCTTT.

This sequence joins TRBV6-2 or TRBV6-3 and TRBJ2-7; TRBD1 agrees at 7 bases. This CDR3 has 12 amino acids. CDR1 is MNHEY, CDR2 SVGEGT, per germline. V lost 4 bases to trimming and J lost 5 bases; unmatched junction nucleotides: 2. The chain's CDR3 is CASSFDRDEQYF. In DNA, the CDR3 is TGTGCCAGCAGTTTCGACAGGGACGAGCAGTACTTC.

The J gene is TRBJ2-5, the V gene TRBV4-3; D might be TRBD2 (5 bases). The V end was cut by 4 bases, the J end by 5 bases, with 8 bases between. Germline CDR1 LGHNA, CDR2 YSLEER. The CDR3 runs to 12 residues. The CDR3 protein is CASSPTGETQYF. Written as DNA, the CDR3 is TGCGCCAGCAGCCCGACGGGGGAGACCCAGTACTTC.

The chain recombines TRBV5-1 with TRBJ1-2; 7 bases are shared with TRBD1. The CDR3 spans 15 residues. The J segment lost 6 bases and the V segment lost 4 bases, leaving 12 bases of the junction unmatched. Looked up from germline, CDR1 is SGHRS and CDR2 is YFSETQ. CDR3 residues: CASSPRRQGSNGYTF. The CDR3, as DNA: TGCGCCAGCAGCCCGCGCCGACAGGGTTCGAATGGCTACACCTTC.

This chain joins TRBV18 and TRBJ2-1; 9 bases agree with TRBD1. Germline V CDR1 and CDR2: KGHSH, LQKENI. The CDR3 loop spans 18 amino acids. V shed 4 bases and J 0 bases; nucleotides not matched to a gene: 10. The CDR3 nucleotides read TGTGCCAGCTCACAAAACCCACAGGGGGCGGACTCCTACAATGAGCAGTTCTTC. Translated: CASSQNPQGADSYNEQFF.

The CDR3 bases are TGTGCCAGCAGCCCTGCGTTAAATGAAAAACTGTTTTTT. Protein sequence: CASSPALNEKLFF. This sequence joins TRBV5-5 and TRBJ1-4, with D unclear. Trimming stripped 4 bases from V and 5 bases from J, with 9 bases between. The CDR3 covers 13 residues. The germline V gene has CDR1 SGHKS and CDR2 YYEKEE (reference sequence).

The chain has TRBV6-6 and TRBJ1-1, with 10 bases identical to TRBD1. The CDR3 spans 13 residues. CDR1 is MNHNY, CDR2 SVGAGI, per germline (reference sequence). Germline trimming cut 2 bases from V and 10 bases from J; bases unmatched to any gene: 4. The CDR3 here is CASSYDRGRGAFF. In DNA, the CDR3 is TGTGCCAGCAGTTACGACAGGGGGCGAGGAGCTTTCTTT.

This clone was counted only a few times. V and J are TRBV7-8 and TRBJ1-1, with D unresolved. Trimming removed 1 base at V and 0 bases at J, with 6 bases between. CDR1 and CDR2 from the germline V gene are SGHVS and FQNEAQ. The CDR3 has 14 residues. In DNA form, the CDR3 reads TGTGCCAGCAGCTTAGTTATCTTGAACACTGAAGCTTTCTTT. Amino acids: CASSLVILNTEAFF.

This clone was observed a few times. The chain links TRBV5-4 to TRBJ2-5; 7 bases line up with TRBD1. With V trimmed by 5 bases and J by 4 bases, 14 bases remained unmatched. CDR3 size: 16 residues. Germline V gene sequence: CDR1 SGHNT, CDR2 YYREEE (reference sequence). This CDR3 reads CASRDSDGTVLETQYF. The CDR3 DNA reads TGTGCCAGCAGGGATTCAGATGGGACAGTTCTAGAGACCCAGTACTTC.

This clone has only a few counts. The genes are TRBV7-9 and TRBJ1-1; perhaps TRBD1 as D (6 bases). The CDR3 spans 14 residues. Germline CDR1 is SEHNR and CDR2 is FQNEAQ (reference sequence). Trimming took 5 bases from V and 0 from J, leaving 10 bases between them. The CDR3 spells CASSPQGLNTEAFF. In DNA, the CDR3 is TGTGCCAGCAGCCCACAGGGTTTGAACACTGAAGCTTTCTTT.

This clone was seen just once. The V call is TRBV5-1, the J call TRBJ2-5; 12 bases map to TRBD2. V shed 1 base and J 2 bases; nucleotides not matched to a gene: 9. CDR3 length: 18 residues. Germline loops: CDR1 SGHRS, CDR2 YFSETQ. The CDR3 here is CASSLSSGGAGSQETQYF. The CDR3 bases are TGCGCCAGCAGCTTGTCTAGCGGGGGGGCCGGTTCGCAAGAGACCCAGTACTTC.

V gene TRBV11-2 combines with J gene TRBJ2-5; 8 bases are shared with TRBD1. The V and J ends lost 1 base and 2 bases, in that order; junction bases with no gene match: 6. Germline assignment: CDR1 SGHAT and CDR2 FQNNGV. CDR3 length equals 16 residues. This CDR3 is CASSLGTTGGQETQYF. CDR3 in DNA: TGTGCCAGCAGCTTAGGGACAACAGGGGGGCAAGAGACCCAGTACTTC.

The CDR3 reads CASRTSGVSDTQYF. CDR3 nucleotides: TGTGCCAGCCGGACTAGCGGGGTTTCAGATACGCAGTATTTT. The chain employs TRBV3-1 (or the pseudogene TRBV3-2) and TRBJ2-3; TRBD2 matches 12 bases. Unmatched junction bases numbered 4, after V lost 8 bases and J lost 4 bases. The V gene's germline CDR1 is LGHDT and CDR2 YNNKEL (reference sequence). This CDR3 spans 14 amino acids.